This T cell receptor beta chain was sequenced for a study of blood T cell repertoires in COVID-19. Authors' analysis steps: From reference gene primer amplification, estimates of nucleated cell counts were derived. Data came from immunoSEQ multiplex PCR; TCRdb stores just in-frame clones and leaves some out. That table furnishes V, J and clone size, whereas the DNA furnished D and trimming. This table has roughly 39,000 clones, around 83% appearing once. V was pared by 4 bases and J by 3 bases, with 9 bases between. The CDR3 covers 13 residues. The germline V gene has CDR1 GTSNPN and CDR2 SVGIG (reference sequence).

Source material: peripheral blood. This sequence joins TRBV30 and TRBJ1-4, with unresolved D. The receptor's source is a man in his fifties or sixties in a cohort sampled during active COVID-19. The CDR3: CAWNPSANEKLFF. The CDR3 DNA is TGTGCCTGGAACCCTTCGGCTAATGAAAAACTGTTTTTT. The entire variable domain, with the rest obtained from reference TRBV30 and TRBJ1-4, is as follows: SQTIHQWPATLVQPVGSPLSLECTVEGTSNPNLYWYRQAAGRGLQLLFYSVGIGQISSEVPQNLSASRPQDRQFILSSKKLLLSDSGFYLCAWNPSANEKLFFGSGTQLSVL.